Each of the 31 T cell receptor beta chains below was sequenced from the same sample in a study of CD8 T cells in Susac syndrome. Reverse transcription of roughly 0.45 to 1 ug RNA used random hexamers. From the immunoSEQ multiplex PCR reads, TCRdb called clonotypes with MiXCR, one entry per CDR3 protein. The table records fewer than 350,000 distinct CDR3 sequences, under 95% of them present only once. Sequencing was done on a sample of CD4+ T cells from PBMCs. Receptors were obtained from a human donor with multiple sclerosis.

The V gene is TRBV7-9, the J gene TRBJ1-1; no definite D call. The CDR3 runs 11 residues. CDR1 and CDR2 from the germline V gene are SEHNR and FQNEAQ (reference sequence). With 5 bases removed from V and 7 bases from J, the gap between germline ends came to 8 bases. CDR3 sequence: CASSQGLEAFF. For the CDR3, the DNA is TGTGCCAGCAGCCAAGGACTTGAAGCTTTCTTT.

J is TRBJ2-1 and V is TRBV20-1; TRBD2 aligns across 10 bases. CDR1 DFQATT and CDR2 SNEGSKA come from the germline V gene (reference sequence). The CDR3 runs 15 residues. V shed 5 bases and J 6 bases; nucleotides not matched to a gene: 10. DNA for the CDR3: TGCAGTGCTCACCGACCTAGCGGGAGTAGCAATGAGCAGTTCTTC. Amino acids: CSAHRPSGSSNEQFF.

The V call is TRBV24-1, the J call TRBJ1-6; TRBD1 matches at 9 bases. Germline CDR1 reads KGHDR; CDR2 reads SFDVKD. V shed 12 bases and J 9 bases; nucleotides not matched to a gene: 11. The CDR3 sequence is 14 residues long. CDR3 coding DNA: TGTGCCCCCTCTTCCGGGACAGGGTGTTCACCCCTCCACTTT. This codes for CAPSSGTGCSPLHF.

The chain is built from TRBV2 and TRBJ2-2; 7 bases are a match to TRBD2. CDR1 and CDR2 (germline): SNHLY, FYNNEI. J lost 0 bases, V lost 7 bases, and 5 bases had no gene match. CDR3 length: 15 residues. CDR3: CASTAGLPNTGELFF. The DNA for the CDR3 is TGTGCCAGCACCGCGGGACTACCGAACACCGGGGAGCTGTTTTTT.

The chain employs TRBV9 and TRBJ1-1; D ambiguous. The germline V gene encodes CDR1 SGDLS and CDR2 YYNGEE. CDR3 length equals 14 residues. V shed 6 bases and J shed 4 bases, with 16 bases lying between them. The CDR3 DNA reads TGTGCCAGCACACGCCGACTAAGACCCACTGAAGCTTTCTTT. Amino acids: CASTRRLRPTEAFF.

The chain carries TRBV15 and TRBJ2-5, with D uncertain. The CDR3 spans 13 residues. V lost 3 bases and J 3 bases, leaving 8 bases between the germline ends. Germline V gene sequence: CDR1 LNHNV, CDR2 YYDKDF (reference sequence). CDR3 in DNA: TGTGCCACCAGCAGGGACCAGGAAGAGACCCAGTACTTC. This translates into CATSRDQEETQYF.

This clonotype was counted between two and nine times. One end of the junction fails to match germline, which may point to a read error. The chain joins TRBV5-1 to TRBJ2-3; D call uncertain. Germline CDR1 is SGHRS and CDR2 is YFSETQ. The length of the CDR3 is 13 residues. CDR3 loop: CASSLQGTDTQYF. The CDR3 bases are TGTGCCAGCAGCTTGCAGGGCACAGATACGCAGTATTTT.

The genes are TRBV7-9 and TRBJ2-2; D unclear. Trimming took 1 base from V and 0 from J, leaving 6 bases between them. CDR1 and CDR2 from the germline V gene are SEHNR and FQNEAQ (reference sequence). The CDR3 consists of 15 residues. The CDR3 coding sequence is TGTGCCAGCAGCTTAGTCTCCTCGAACACCGGGGAGCTGTTTTTT. Residues: CASSLVSSNTGELFF.

The rearrangement links TRBV2 to TRBJ2-3; D is possibly TRBD1 (5 bases). The CDR3 runs to 14 residues. Per the germline V gene, CDR1 is SNHLY and CDR2 is FYNNEI. Trimming removed 5 bases at V and 1 base at J, with 10 bases between. CDR3 amino acids: CASSLQGRTDTQYF. The CDR3 DNA reads TGTGCCAGCAGTCTTCAGGGCCGCACAGATACGCAGTATTTT.

V is TRBV6-2 or TRBV6-3 and J is TRBJ2-1; 10 bases fit TRBD2. Looked up from germline, CDR1 is MNHEY and CDR2 is SVGEGT. This CDR3 has 15 amino acids. The junction had 10 bases not matched to a gene; V was cut back by 6 bases and J by 8 bases. CDR3 residues: CASSRPGLALDEQFF. The CDR3 region has the DNA TGTGCCAGCAGCAGACCGGGACTAGCGCTCGATGAGCAGTTCTTC.

Written as DNA, the CDR3 is TGCAGTGTCATCCAAACGGCAAATACGCAGTATTTT. Its translation is CSVIQTANTQYF. The rearrangement links TRBV20-1 to TRBJ2-3; D not certain. CDR3 length equals 12 residues. Trimming removed 7 bases from V and 7 bases from J, with 15 bases in between. Germline V gene data show CDR1 as DFQATT and CDR2 as SNEGSKA (reference sequence).

This chain uses TRBV7-2 with TRBJ2-6, with unresolved D. V was trimmed by 1 base and J by 0 bases, leaving 7 bases between them. The CDR3 is 16 amino acids. Germline-derived CDR1 and CDR2 are SGHTA and FQGNSA. CDR3 DNA: TGTGCCAGCAGCTTAGGGGTCTTCTCTGGGGCCAACGTCCTGACTTTC. Translating gives CASSLGVFSGANVLTF.

V gene TRBV7-2 combines with J gene TRBJ2-1; 8 bases fit TRBD2. The junction had 13 bases not matched to a gene; V was cut back by 4 bases and J by 8 bases. The CDR3 runs to 16 residues. CDR1 SGHTA and CDR2 FQGNSA come from the germline V gene. CDR3 loop: CASSSRLGRALYEQFF. CDR3 nucleotides: TGTGCCAGCAGCTCTCGTCTCGGGAGGGCCTTGTATGAGCAGTTCTTC.

This clonotype occurred a few times. The chain employs TRBV11-1 and TRBJ1-2, with TRBD1 matching 10 bases. J was trimmed by 6 bases and V by 2 bases; bases with no gene match: 3. The CDR3 runs 14 residues. The germline gives CDR1 SGHAT, CDR2 FQDESV (reference sequence). The CDR3 region is CASSLRQGADGYTF. CDR3 nucleotide sequence: TGTGCCAGCAGCTTACGACAGGGGGCGGATGGCTACACCTTC. The full variable domain, its missing parts supplied by reference TRBV11-1 and TRBJ1-2, is EAEVAQSPRYKITEKSQAVAFWCDPISGHATLYWYRQILGQGPELLVQFQDESVVDDSQLPKDRFSAERLKGVDSTLKIQPAELGDSAMYLCASSLRQGADGYTFGSGTRLTVV.

The chain couples TRBV19 to TRBJ2-7; D perhaps matches TRBD2 (5 bases). Trimming took 7 bases from V and 3 from J, leaving 16 bases between them. The V gene's germline CDR1 is LNHDA and CDR2 SQIVND (reference sequence). This CDR3 contains 14 residues. The CDR3 DNA follows: TGTGCCAGTAATCCAGGAGGACTGAACTACGAGCAGTACTTC. Its translation is CASNPGGLNYEQYF.

The J gene is TRBJ1-5, the V gene TRBV12-3 or TRBV12-4; possibly TRBD1 for D (6 bases). There are 15 residues in the CDR3. The V end lost 2 bases, the J end lost 4 bases, and 12 bases lay between the germline ends. CDR3 protein: CASSLLGGLNQPQHF. CDR3 DNA sequence: TGTGCCAGCAGTTTACTCGGGGGCTTGAATCAGCCCCAGCATTTT.

This chain uses TRBV6-6 with TRBJ1-1, with D tentatively TRBD1 (6 bases). The V end lost 2 bases, the J end lost 3 bases, and 13 bases lay between the germline ends. Germline CDR1 MNHNY, CDR2 SVGAGI (reference sequence). The CDR3 contains 15 residues. CDR3 nucleotide sequence: TGTGCCAGCAGTTACGGGCAGGGGAGGGACACTGAAGCTTTCTTT. Protein: CASSYGQGRDTEAFF.

The chain employs TRBV10-3 and TRBJ2-3; TRBD2 might be the D (5 bases). The germline V and J ends were trimmed by 10 bases and 4 bases, with 15 bases remaining between them. This CDR3 is built from 13 residues. Germline CDR1 ENHRY, CDR2 SYGVKD. The DNA of the CDR3 is TGTGCCACCGGGCCCCCGAGGGCAGATACGCAGTATTTT. This encodes CATGPPRADTQYF.

V gene TRBV6-5 combines with J gene TRBJ1-2, with TRBD1 as a possible D gene (6 bases). Trimming pared 4 bases from V and 7 bases from J, leaving 25 bases between. The germline V gene encodes CDR1 MNHEY and CDR2 SVGAGI. This CDR3 is built from 17 residues. The CDR3 sequence: CASSSPGGGRGILGYTF. The CDR3 nucleotides read TGTGCCAGCAGTTCTCCCGGCGGGGGGCGAGGTATTCTTGGCTACACCTTC.

This clonotype was observed a few times. V is TRBV3-1 and J is TRBJ2-7; D call uncertain. The CDR3 covers 11 residues. Germline V gene lookup returns CDR1 LGHDT and CDR2 YNNKEL (reference sequence). The V gene lost 7 bases and the J gene lost 7 bases, with 11 bases spanning the gap. The DNA of the CDR3 is TGTGCCAGCAAGCAATTGGGGGAGCAGTACTTC. Protein sequence: CASKQLGEQYF.

The rearrangement joins TRBV29-1 to TRBJ2-7; 8 positions agree with TRBD2. From germline, CDR1 is SQVTM and CDR2 ANQGSEA. There are 14 residues in the CDR3. Trimming removed 7 bases from V and 7 bases from J; junction bases left unmatched: 15. The DNA for the CDR3 is TGCAGCGCGGGACGTAGCGGGGACCTGGGGGAGCAGTACTTC. Its protein product is CSAGRSGDLGEQYF.

The genes are TRBV20-1 and TRBJ1-2; TRBD1 aligns across 7 bases. This CDR3 has 14 amino acids. V lost 6 bases to trimming and J lost 4 bases; unmatched junction nucleotides: 11. Germline CDR1 DFQATT, CDR2 SNEGSKA (reference sequence). For the CDR3, the DNA is TGCAGTGCCCTAAGAAGGGACAGCCTCTATGGCTACACCTTC. Translated: CSALRRDSLYGYTF.

The chain is built from TRBV4-3 and TRBJ1-1, with 9 bases identical to TRBD1. The V gene's germline CDR1 is LGHNA and CDR2 YSLEER. J was trimmed by 0 bases and V by 5 bases; bases with no gene match: 7. This CDR3 region has 16 residues. The CDR3 nucleotides are TGCGCCAGCAGCTATGGGACAGGGAACTTGAACACTGAAGCTTTCTTT. As protein: CASSYGTGNLNTEAFF.

The rearrangement links TRBV7-9 to TRBJ2-7; TRBD2 matches at 8 bases. Germline V lookup: CDR1 SEHNR, CDR2 FQNEAQ (reference sequence). The CDR3 extends over 14 amino acids. V lost 5 bases to trimming and J lost 5 bases; unmatched junction nucleotides: 8. CDR3 bases: TGTGCCAGCAGCCGTTCCGGAGCGGGAGACGAGCAGTACTTC. Translation: CASSRSGAGDEQYF.

The V call is TRBV5-4, the J call TRBJ2-5; 7 nucleotides agree with TRBD1. Germline trimming cut 3 bases from V and 5 bases from J; bases unmatched to any gene: 13. This CDR3 has 16 amino acids. CDR1 is SGHNT and CDR2 is YYREEE in the germline V gene (reference sequence). The CDR3 region has the DNA TGTGCCAGCAGCTCAGGCACAGGGGCTGTAATGGAGACCCAGTACTTC. Translation: CASSSGTGAVMETQYF.

The chain uses TRBV5-6 and TRBJ2-7, with 10 bases matching TRBD2. J was trimmed by 2 bases and V by 0 bases; bases with no gene match: 8. Germline CDR1 reads SGHDT; CDR2 reads YYEEEE. CDR3 length: 17 amino acids. The CDR3 coding sequence is TGTGCCAGCAGCTTGGTTAGGGCTAGCGGGAGTACCTACGAGCAGTACTTC. Translation: CASSLVRASGSTYEQYF.

V usage is TRBV6-1 and J usage is TRBJ2-1, with 13 bases fitting TRBD2. V dropped 6 bases and J dropped 3; count of bases not matched to a gene: 8. CDR3 length equals 17 residues. CDR1 MNHNS and CDR2 SASEGT come from the germline V gene. CDR3 protein: CASSSTSGGANYNEQFF. CDR3 DNA sequence: TGTGCCAGCAGCTCCACTAGCGGGGGGGCGAACTACAATGAGCAGTTCTTC.

CDR3 nucleotides: TGCAGCGTTGGCGGGCGGACACCCTACGAGCAGTACTTC. Translation gives CSVGGRTPYEQYF. The chain couples TRBV29-1 to TRBJ2-7, with D tentatively TRBD1 or TRBD2 (5 bases each). CDR1 is SQVTM, CDR2 ANQGSEA, per germline. The ends were cut back, 4 bases at V and 2 bases at J, with 12 bases in the middle. The length of the CDR3 is 13 residues.

Only one count was recorded for this clonotype. J is TRBJ2-7 and V is TRBV10-3; no definite D call. The V end lost 0 bases, the J end lost 6 bases, and 6 bases lay between the germline ends. The CDR3 contains 12 residues. Germline CDR1 reads ENHRY; CDR2 reads SYGVKD. CDR3 amino acids: CAISESGPEQYF. The CDR3 nucleotides are TGTGCCATCAGTGAGTCCGGGCCCGAGCAGTACTTC.

This rearrangement joins TRBV7-6 to TRBJ2-3; 8 bases align to TRBD1. Unmatched junction bases numbered 12, after V lost 3 bases and J lost 4 bases. From germline, CDR1 is SGHVS and CDR2 FNYEAQ. This CDR3 is 17 amino acids long. The CDR3 loop is CASSFGPTGVKADTQYF. The CDR3 coding sequence is TGTGCCAGCAGCTTTGGCCCGACAGGGGTCAAGGCAGATACGCAGTATTTT.

The chain is built from TRBV12-3 or TRBV12-4 and TRBJ2-5; 9 bases fit TRBD2. Trimming took 8 bases from V and 7 from J; bases not matched to a gene: 11. This CDR3 is 14 amino acids long. CDR3 sequence: CASRPAAGGATQYF. The CDR3 coding sequence is TGTGCCAGCCGGCCTGCTGCGGGGGGGGCGACCCAGTACTTC.